These 30 T cell receptor beta chains share one sample of origin, sequenced in a study of CD8+ T cells in alopecia areata. Sequencing used cDNA as its template, made by extracting RNA and reverse transcribing it. TCRdb's table, derived via immunoSEQ multiplex PCR, lists solely in-frame clones and lacks some. The table has about 20,000 clones, 60% to 70% seen once. CD25+CD127- cells were obtained by sorting CD4+ cells, for four to six patients. The specimen sequenced was CD4+ Tregs sorted from blood. Every receptor here comes from a human donor with alopecia areata.

The V gene is TRBV28, the J gene TRBJ2-7, with a weak D call TRBD2 (6 bases). The CDR3 totals 14 residues. CDR1 is MDHEN and CDR2 is SYDVKM in the germline V gene. V lost 7 bases and J 1 base, leaving 14 bases between the germline ends. The CDR3 nucleotides are TGTGCCAGCACCATCCCCGGACTATCCTACGAGCAGTACTTC. Translated, it gives CASTIPGLSYEQYF.

This clone has just a few counts. The V and J genes are TRBV6-1 and TRBJ2-3; 7 positions match TRBD1. J was trimmed by 1 base and V by 3 bases; bases with no gene match: 10. In germline, CDR1 is MNHNS, CDR2 SASEGT. The CDR3 extends over 17 amino acids. CDR3 DNA: TGTGCCAGCAGTGACATCCACAGGGGCGGAGGCACAGATACGCAGTATTTT. Translating gives CASSDIHRGGGTDTQYF.

V is TRBV9 and J is TRBJ2-7; D gene unclear. This CDR3 contains 16 residues. Per the germline V gene, CDR1 is SGDLS and CDR2 is YYNGEE. Trimming shortened V by 4 bases and J by 3 bases, and 20 bases separated the two germline ends. In nucleotides, the CDR3 is TGTGCCAGCAGCCCCTACGGGCCAGGCTTAAACTACGAGCAGTACTTC. It translates to CASSPYGPGLNYEQYF.

The chain links TRBV14 to TRBJ1-2, with D tentatively TRBD1 (5 bases). Per germline, CDR1 SGHDN and CDR2 FVKESK. The V end was cut by 3 bases, the J end by 4 bases, with 18 bases between. This CDR3 spans 16 amino acids. This CDR3 is CASSQGTQDYIYGYTF. The CDR3 DNA sequence: TGTGCCAGCAGCCAGGGGACCCAGGACTATATCTATGGCTACACCTTC.

This rearrangement joins TRBV28 to TRBJ2-7; D gene unclear. Germline CDR1 MDHEN, CDR2 SYDVKM. V gave up 1 base and J gave up 2 bases, with 9 bases separating them. The CDR3 is 14 residues long. This CDR3 is CASSLSQVPYEQYF. The CDR3 coding sequence is TGTGCCAGCAGTTTATCCCAGGTCCCCTACGAGCAGTACTTC.

The chain links TRBV4-2 to TRBJ1-2; D is unresolved. The germline V gene encodes CDR1 LGHNA and CDR2 YNFKEQ. The CDR3 runs to 14 residues. The V gene lost 1 base and the J gene lost 1 base, with 7 bases spanning the gap. In DNA, the CDR3 is TGTGCCAGCAGCCAAGGATGGGTTAACTATGGCTACACCTTC. Residues: CASSQGWVNYGYTF.

The table lists this clone with a few counts. The chain recombines TRBV5-1 with TRBJ2-7; no definite D call. CDR3 length: 14 residues. Germline CDR1 is SGHRS and CDR2 is YFSETQ. Trimming cost V 0 bases and J 5 bases, with 12 bases left between them. The CDR3 DNA reads TGCGCCAGCAGCTTGGCGGTAGGTAGCAACGAGCAGTACTTC. The encoded protein is CASSLAVGSNEQYF.

The chain recombines TRBV2 with TRBJ2-1; TRBD1 might be the D (5 bases). V was shortened by 1 base and J by 0 bases, with 19 bases between the two germline ends. Germline lookup yields CDR1 SNHLY and CDR2 FYNNEI. There are 19 residues in the CDR3. The CDR3 sequence: CASSEVGATIISSYNEQFF. DNA of the CDR3: TGTGCCAGCAGTGAAGTAGGGGCCACAATTATCTCCTCCTACAATGAGCAGTTCTTC. The whole variable domain, remainder taken from reference TRBV2 and TRBJ2-1, is EPEVTQTPSHQVTQMGQEVILRCVPISNHLYFYWYRQILGQKVEFLVSFYNNEISEKSEIFDDQFSVERPDGSNFTLKIRSTKLEDSAMYFCASSEVGATIISSYNEQFFGPGTRLTVL.

This sequence joins TRBV29-1 and TRBJ2-7; 7 positions agree with TRBD2. Germline trimming cut 0 bases from V and 5 bases from J; bases unmatched to any gene: 10. The length of the CDR3 is 15 residues. CDR1 and CDR2 from the germline V gene are SQVTM and ANQGSEA. CDR3: CSVEDPGGGVHEQYF. CDR3 DNA sequence: TGCAGCGTTGAAGATCCTGGCGGGGGAGTGCACGAGCAGTACTTC.

This clone was detected only a few times. The chain has TRBV11-2 and TRBJ2-5; tentative D call: TRBD2 (5 bases). The CDR3 is 15 residues long. Deletions cut 5 bases from V and 1 base from J, with 14 bases between. Germline V gene sequence: CDR1 SGHAT, CDR2 FQNNGV. DNA of the CDR3: TGTGCCAGCAGCCAGAGGCGAGGGCCCCAAGAGACCCAGTACTTC. Translation gives CASSQRRGPQETQYF.

The J gene is TRBJ1-1, the V gene TRBV6-5; 7 bases are shared with TRBD1. The germline V gene has CDR1 MNHEY and CDR2 SVGAGI. The V and J ends lost 6 bases and 0 bases, in that order; junction bases with no gene match: 4. The CDR3 is made up of 14 amino acids. The CDR3: CASRDRGLNTEAFF. The CDR3 DNA sequence: TGTGCCAGCAGGGATAGGGGGCTGAACACTGAAGCTTTCTTT.

J is TRBJ2-5 and V is TRBV9; 10 bases map to TRBD2. The CDR3 has 18 residues. Germline CDR1 is SGDLS and CDR2 is YYNGEE. V dropped 4 bases and J dropped 0; count of bases not matched to a gene: 12. The CDR3 DNA follows: TGTGCCAGCAGCCGGGGCCTAGCGGGGGTTTTGTACCAAGAGACCCAGTACTTC. As protein: CASSRGLAGVLYQETQYF.

This chain joins TRBV6-6 and TRBJ2-7, with 8 nucleotides matching TRBD1. Trimming cost V 7 bases and J 3 bases; bases outside gene matches: 8. Germline loops: CDR1 MNHNY, CDR2 SVGAGI (reference sequence). This CDR3 spans 14 amino acids. The CDR3 coding sequence is TGTGCCAGCAATAAAGACAGGGGCGGCTACGAGCAGTACTTC. It yields the protein CASNKDRGGYEQYF.

Sample share makes this clone medium-sized. The gene calls are TRBV5-6 and TRBJ2-3, with no clear D. V lost 2 bases, J lost 3 bases, and 13 bases lay in between. This CDR3 is built from 15 residues. CDR1 and CDR2 (germline): SGHDT, YYEEEE. As DNA, the CDR3 is TGTGCCAGCAGCTTCTATACAGACAATACAGATACGCAGTATTTT. Its translation is CASSFYTDNTDTQYF.

This chain joins TRBV7-2 and TRBJ2-5, with D unresolved. CDR1 SGHTA and CDR2 FQGNSA come from the germline V gene. The CDR3 consists of 15 residues. The V and J ends lost 4 bases and 0 bases respectively, with 12 bases between them. The CDR3, as DNA: TGTGCCAGCAGCTCCGAAATAAAGTACCAAGAGACCCAGTACTTC. It yields the protein CASSSEIKYQETQYF. Filled out from reference TRBV7-2 and TRBJ2-5, the complete variable domain reads GAGVSQSPSNKVTEKGKDVELRCDPISGHTALYWYRQSLGQGLEFLIYFQGNSAPDKSGLPSDRFSAERTGGSVSTLTIQRTQQEDSAVYLCASSSEIKYQETQYFGPGTRLLVL.

The V call is TRBV11-1, the J call TRBJ2-2, with D unresolved. In germline, CDR1 is SGHAT, CDR2 FQDESV (reference sequence). V was pared by 2 bases and J by 1 base, with 5 bases between. The CDR3 extends over 14 amino acids. The CDR3 spells CASSLSRNTGELFF. The DNA of the CDR3 is TGTGCCAGCAGCTTATCTAGGAACACCGGGGAGCTGTTTTTT.

The CDR3 sequence is CASSVNVGWTDTQYF. The CDR3 DNA is TGTGCCAGCAGCGTCAACGTGGGTTGGACAGATACGCAGTATTTT. The chain couples TRBV9 to TRBJ2-3; D is undetermined. Deletions cut 2 bases from V and 3 bases from J, with 13 bases between. Germline V lookup: CDR1 SGDLS, CDR2 YYNGEE. The CDR3 has 15 residues. The full variable domain, completed using reference TRBV9 and TRBJ2-3, is DSGVTQTPKHLITATGQRVTLRCSPRSGDLSVYWYQQSLDQGLQFLIQYYNGEERAKGNILERFSAQQFPDLHSELNLSSLELGDSALYFCASSVNVGWTDTQYFGPGTRLTVL.

This clone has a handful of counts. V usage is TRBV2 and J usage is TRBJ2-1; possibly TRBD1 for D (5 bases). Germline lookup yields CDR1 SNHLY and CDR2 FYNNEI. The germline V and J ends were trimmed by 6 bases and 2 bases, with 5 bases remaining between them. The CDR3 sequence is 12 residues long. The CDR3 DNA reads TGTGCCAGCAGCAGGGCCTACAATGAGCAGTTCTTC. This encodes CASSRAYNEQFF.

The gene calls are TRBV19 and TRBJ2-1; unclear D gene. With 2 bases removed from V and 7 bases from J, the gap between germline ends came to 12 bases. CDR1 is LNHDA and CDR2 is SQIVND in the germline V gene (reference sequence). The CDR3 has 14 residues. In DNA form, the CDR3 reads TGTGCCAGTAGTATAACGTGGAAGATAAATGAGCAGTTCTTC. It yields the protein CASSITWKINEQFF.

This clone was seen a few times. The rearrangement uses TRBV18 and TRBJ2-3; 9 bases are a match to TRBD1. V trimming: 1 base; J trimming: 4 bases; junction bases outside the gene matches: 3. CDR3 length equals 15 residues. CDR1 KGHSH and CDR2 LQKENI come from the germline V gene. For the CDR3, the DNA is TGTGCCAGCTCACCACGGGACAGGGCGCCAGATACGCAGTATTTT. It translates to CASSPRDRAPDTQYF.

This clone was found a few times. V is TRBV7-2 and J is TRBJ2-7; D is perhaps TRBD2 (6 bases). The germline V and J ends were trimmed by 2 bases and 0 bases, with 11 bases remaining between them. Per germline, CDR1 SGHTA and CDR2 FQGNSA. This CDR3 is 15 amino acids long. CDR3 residues: CASSLTSGGSYEQYF. CDR3 DNA: TGTGCCAGCAGCTTAACGTCCGGGGGCTCCTACGAGCAGTACTTC.

CDR3: CASGSRDTQYF. CDR3 bases: TGTGCCAGCGGTTCTCGGGATACGCAGTATTTT. This chain uses TRBV6-6 with TRBJ2-3; D is uncertain. In germline, CDR1 is MNHNY, CDR2 SVGAGI (reference sequence). The CDR3 has 11 residues. Trimming pared 8 bases from V and 6 bases from J, leaving 9 bases between.

J is TRBJ2-1 and V is TRBV28; the match to TRBD2 covers 12 bases. In germline, CDR1 is MDHEN, CDR2 SYDVKM. The length of the CDR3 is 16 residues. Trimming at V came to 7 bases and at J to 12 bases, leaving 16 bases not matched to a gene. CDR3 coding DNA: TGTGCCAGCACTCCCCTAGATGGACTAGCGGGATGGTGGCAGTTCTTC. Translated, it gives CASTPLDGLAGWWQFF.

A few counts support this clone. V usage is TRBV5-6 and J usage is TRBJ2-5; 9 nucleotides match TRBD2. Near its end, the DNA agrees better with TRBJ2-7, so the J call may be wrong. In germline, CDR1 is SGHDT, CDR2 YYEEEE. This CDR3 spans 15 amino acids. The CDR3 protein is CASSLPLAGSYEQYF. CDR3 nucleotide sequence: TGTGCCAGCAGCTTACCACTAGCGGGTTCCTACGAGCAGTACTTC.

The sample holds a few counts of this clone. The chain recombines TRBV27 with TRBJ2-7, with D possibly called TRBD1 or TRBD2 (5 bases each). CDR3 length equals 14 residues. Germline CDR1 reads MNHEY; CDR2 reads SMNVEV (reference sequence). V shed 6 bases and J shed 2 bases, with 14 bases lying between them. CDR3 DNA: TGTGCCAGCAGAGCCCGCCCGGGGCCCTACGAGCAGTACTTC. It specifies CASRARPGPYEQYF.

By share, this clone counts as large (0.1 to 1%). The rearrangement joins TRBV7-2 to TRBJ1-5; D is perhaps TRBD1 (6 bases). This CDR3 has 14 amino acids. V lost 2 bases to trimming and J lost 5 bases, with 10 bases between them. Germline V gives CDR1 SGHTA, CDR2 FQGNSA. In nucleotides, the CDR3 is TGTGCCAGCAGCTTAAGGGGGGGTCATCAGCCCCAGCATTTT. Protein: CASSLRGGHQPQHF.

This chain uses TRBV5-1 with TRBJ2-1, with 11 bases identical to TRBD2. V dropped 0 bases and J dropped 5; count of bases not matched to a gene: 10. The CDR3 has 18 amino acids. Per the germline V gene, CDR1 is SGHRS and CDR2 is YFSETQ. CDR3 in amino acids: CASSLGLAGRFAHNEQFF. The DNA for the CDR3 is TGCGCCAGCAGCTTGGGACTAGCGGGGCGCTTTGCCCACAATGAGCAGTTCTTC.

CDR3 nucleotides: TGCGCCAGCAGCTTCGGGGACAGGGAGGTTTATGGCTACACCTTC. Translated, it gives CASSFGDREVYGYTF. The genes are TRBV5-1 and TRBJ1-2; 9 bases map to TRBD1. Germline V gene lookup returns CDR1 SGHRS and CDR2 YFSETQ. This CDR3 comprises 15 residues. The junction had 7 bases not matched to a gene; V was cut back by 2 bases and J by 5 bases. Complete variable domain (other parts from reference TRBV5-1 and TRBJ1-2): KAGVTQTPRYLIKTRGQQVTLSCSPISGHRSVSWYQQTPGQGLQFLFEYFSETQRNKGNFPGRFSGRQFSNSRSEMNVSTLELGDSALYLCASSFGDREVYGYTFGSGTRLTVV.

The chain links TRBV7-9 to TRBJ2-2; possible D gene TRBD1, 5 bases. The length of the CDR3 is 13 residues. The germline V and J ends were trimmed by 6 bases and 7 bases, with 12 bases remaining between them. Germline V gene sequence: CDR1 SEHNR, CDR2 FQNEAQ (reference sequence). CDR3 sequence: CASRSQGGGELFF. The CDR3 DNA follows: TGTGCCAGCAGATCCCAGGGCGGCGGGGAGCTGTTTTTT.

CDR3 DNA sequence: TGTGCCAGCTCATCGGGACACCTCTCTGGAAACACCATATATTTT. Amino acid sequence: CASSSGHLSGNTIYF. The chain recombines TRBV18 with TRBJ1-3, with D perhaps matching TRBD1 (6 bases). The germline CDR1 and CDR2 sequences are KGHSH and LQKENI. The germline V and J ends were trimmed by 5 bases and 0 bases, with 11 bases remaining between them. The CDR3 sequence is 15 residues long.